The 26 T cell receptor beta chains in this list originate from one sample, sequenced in a study of T cell repertoires in cytomegalovirus infection. TCRdb analysed the reads with MiXCR anew, one entry per CDR3 protein. The profile shows around 440,000 distinct CDR3 sequences, about 11% of them singletons. Sequencing input: PBMCs. The receptors originated from a human donor in good health (CMV status not recorded). Some clones in this sample may be carry-over from other donors' samples.

This clonotype was seen many times. The chain has TRBV6-4 and TRBJ1-2; possibly TRBD1 for D (6 bases). The V end was cut by 3 bases, the J end by 2 bases, with 7 bases between. Germline-derived CDR1 and CDR2 are MRHNA and SNTAGT. The CDR3 has 13 amino acids. The CDR3 nucleotides read TGTGCCAGCAGTGAAACAGGGAACTATGGCTACACCTTC. This encodes CASSETGNYGYTF.

The V call is TRBV7-9, the J call TRBJ2-7; the D is unclear. The V end lost 5 bases, the J end lost 7 bases, and 9 bases lay between the germline ends. Germline CDR1 and CDR2: SEHNR and FQNEAQ (reference sequence). CDR3 length equals 11 residues. The CDR3 loop is CASSKESEQYF. CDR3 DNA: TGTGCCAGCAGCAAAGAATCTGAGCAGTACTTC.

This clonotype was picked up many times. This rearrangement joins TRBV7-9 to TRBJ2-7; D is unclear. Germline V gives CDR1 SEHNR, CDR2 FQNEAQ (reference sequence). There are 16 residues in the CDR3. Between the trimmed V and J ends, which lost 5 bases and 3 bases, there was a span of 20 bases. CDR3 nucleotides: TGTGCCAGCAGCCCGCCCGGTCCTAGGGAAATCTACGAGCAGTACTTC. Its translation: CASSPPGPREIYEQYF.

This clonotype was recorded at least ten times. The chain combines TRBV19 with TRBJ2-1; 13 nucleotides match TRBD2. V lost 4 bases, J lost 0 bases, and 6 bases stayed unmatched. From germline, CDR1 is LNHDA and CDR2 SQIVND (reference sequence). This CDR3 is 18 amino acids long. CDR3: CASSTQTSGRVSYNEQFF. CDR3 DNA: TGTGCCAGTAGTACCCAAACTAGCGGGAGGGTCTCCTACAATGAGCAGTTCTTC.

The genes are TRBV5-6 and TRBJ1-3; D is possibly TRBD1 (6 bases). The germline gives CDR1 SGHDT, CDR2 YYEEEE. This CDR3 contains 15 residues. Trimming left V 5 bases short and J 4 bases short, with 16 bases between. CDR3 nucleotide sequence: TGTGCCAGCAGACAGGGCGCAATCGTCGGAAACACCATATATTTT. Protein: CASRQGAIVGNTIYF.

Many counts were recorded for this clonotype. The gene calls are TRBV20-1 and TRBJ2-5, with 10 bases aligning to TRBD2. Germline lookup yields CDR1 DFQATT and CDR2 SNEGSKA (reference sequence). The CDR3 is 19 residues long. J gave up 5 bases and V 3 bases, and 21 bases lay outside the gene matches. The CDR3 DNA is TGCAGTGCTAGTGGCGCTGGGGAAGCGGGAGGGGAGAGGTCGGAGACCCAGTACTTC. Translation: CSASGAGEAGGERSETQYF.

This clonotype was observed many times. This chain uses TRBV7-8 with TRBJ2-3; TRBD2 agrees at 16 bases. V shed 5 bases and J 0 bases; nucleotides not matched to a gene: 8. Per the germline V gene, CDR1 is SGHVS and CDR2 is FQNEAQ. The CDR3 runs 19 residues. CDR3 coding DNA: TGTGCCAGCAGCCTAGGGACTAGCGGGGGGGCCTCGAGCACAGATACGCAGTATTTT. Translation: CASSLGTSGGASSTDTQYF.

This clonotype has more than one count but fewer than ten. The chain employs TRBV19 and TRBJ2-1; TRBD1 is a possible D gene (5 bases). Germline V lookup: CDR1 LNHDA, CDR2 SQIVND (reference sequence). Trimming removed 5 bases from V and 6 bases from J, with 17 bases in between. This CDR3 spans 15 amino acids. For the CDR3, the DNA is TGTGCCAGTAGTCACTCTGCCCAGGGATCCAATGAGCAGTTCTTC. It specifies CASSHSAQGSNEQFF.

This clonotype was counted between two and nine times. This chain connects TRBV4-2 to TRBJ1-1, with a tentative D call TRBD1 (6 bases). V was trimmed by 2 bases and J by 4 bases, leaving 11 bases between them. Germline CDR1 and CDR2: LGHNA and YNFKEQ. The CDR3 contains 14 residues. CDR3 nucleotide sequence: TGTGCCAGCAGCCAATTAGGGGGGTCCACTGAAGCTTTCTTT. Amino acids: CASSQLGGSTEAFF.

The rearrangement links TRBV29-1 to TRBJ1-2; D might be TRBD1 (5 bases). Trimming left V 4 bases short and J 6 bases short, with 15 bases between. Germline V gene lookup returns CDR1 SQVTM and CDR2 ANQGSEA. The CDR3 extends over 13 amino acids. CDR3 DNA: TGCAGCGTTGGGGGTTGGGGACCCGATGGCTACACCTTC. Protein sequence: CSVGGWGPDGYTF. The full variable domain, completed using reference TRBV29-1 and TRBJ1-2, is SAVISQKPSRDICQRGTSLTIQCQVDSQVTMMFWYRQQPGQSLTLIATANQGSEATYESGFVIDKFPISRPNLTFSTLTVSNMSPEDSSIYLCSVGGWGPDGYTFGSGTRLTVV.

This clonotype was seen repeatedly, ten times or more. The chain is built from TRBV7-9 and TRBJ2-7; 8 nucleotides line up with TRBD1. Germline CDR1 and CDR2: SEHNR and FQNEAQ (reference sequence). The CDR3 runs 11 residues. With V trimmed by 5 bases and J by 12 bases, 6 bases remained unmatched. CDR3 coding DNA: TGTGCCAGCAGCAGACAGGGGCGGACGTACTTC. This gives the protein CASSRQGRTYF. Variable domain in full (rest from reference TRBV7-9 and TRBJ2-7): DTGVSQNPRHKITKRGQNVTFRCDPISEHNRLYWYRQTLGQGPEFLTYFQNEAQLEKSRLLSDRFSAERPKGSFSTLEIQRTEQGDSAMYLCASSRQGRTYFGPGTRLTVT.

This clonotype has at least ten counts. The V and J genes are TRBV6-6 and TRBJ1-6, with D possibly matching TRBD1 (5 bases). V lost 2 bases and J 0 bases, leaving 17 bases between the germline ends. The CDR3 is made up of 19 amino acids. Germline assignment: CDR1 MNHNY and CDR2 SVGAGI (reference sequence). The CDR3 sequence: CASSYPPGREGSYNSPLHF. As DNA, the CDR3 is TGTGCCAGCAGTTACCCCCCAGGGCGGGAGGGCTCCTATAATTCACCCCTCCACTTT.

This clonotype was recorded many times. The V gene is TRBV5-5, the J gene TRBJ1-1, with D unresolved. V lost 0 bases and J 2 bases, leaving 14 bases between the germline ends. This CDR3 has 16 residues. In germline, CDR1 is SGHKS, CDR2 YYEKEE (reference sequence). The CDR3 sequence is CASSLGAPRQNTEAFF. The CDR3 DNA follows: TGTGCCAGCAGCTTGGGGGCCCCCCGGCAAAACACTGAAGCTTTCTTT. Full variable domain (outside the CDR3, taken from reference TRBV5-5 and TRBJ1-1): DAGVTQSPTHLIKTRGQQVTLRCSPISGHKSVSWYQQVLGQGPQFIFQYYEKEERGRGNFPDRFSARQFPNYSSELNVNALLLGDSALYLCASSLGAPRQNTEAFFGQGTRLTVV.

The sample holds many counts of this clonotype. The chain employs TRBV19 and TRBJ1-2; the match to TRBD1 covers 9 bases. Germline-derived CDR1 and CDR2 are LNHDA and SQIVND (reference sequence). V lost 9 bases and J lost 6; bases outside the gene matches: 8. This CDR3 has 13 amino acids. The CDR3 nucleotides are TGTGCCAGCACCACGGGGACAGGGCATGGCTACACCTTC. This translates into CASTTGTGHGYTF.

This clonotype was seen a few times. This chain uses TRBV5-5 with TRBJ2-7; D ambiguous. Trimming took 6 bases from V and 0 from J, leaving 16 bases between them. This CDR3 spans 15 amino acids. Germline V lookup: CDR1 SGHKS, CDR2 YYEKEE (reference sequence). The CDR3 bases are TGTGCCAGCACAGGTTTACCTACCCCCTCCTACGAGCAGTACTTC. As protein: CASTGLPTPSYEQYF.

This clonotype was seen repeatedly, ten times or more. V is TRBV6-1 and J is TRBJ2-7; D is uncertain. Germline loops: CDR1 MNHNS, CDR2 SASEGT. The CDR3 totals 12 residues. The germline V and J ends were trimmed by 7 bases and 6 bases, with 13 bases remaining between them. CDR3 loop: CASTSVSSEQYF. In DNA, the CDR3 is TGTGCCAGCACCTCAGTCTCTTCCGAGCAGTACTTC.

This clonotype was detected many times. The genes are TRBV11-2 and TRBJ1-2; weak D call: TRBD1 (6 bases). Trimming pared 0 bases from V and 0 bases from J, leaving 8 bases between. From germline, CDR1 is SGHAT and CDR2 FQNNGV. The CDR3 runs to 15 residues. As DNA, the CDR3 is TGTGCCAGCAGCTTAGAACAGGGAGCTAACTATGGCTACACCTTC. Protein product: CASSLEQGANYGYTF. The whole variable domain, filled in from reference TRBV11-2 and TRBJ1-2, reads EAGVAQSPRYKIIEKRQSVAFWCNPISGHATLYWYQQILGQGPKLLIQFQNNGVVDDSQLPKDRFSAERLKGVDSTLKIQPAKLEDSAVYLCASSLEQGANYGYTFGSGTRLTVV.

In its sample, this clonotype was seen many times. This chain joins TRBV6-6 and TRBJ1-5; D ambiguous. CDR3 length: 15 amino acids. The germline V gene encodes CDR1 MNHNY and CDR2 SVGAGI (reference sequence). Trimming took off 2 bases at V and 5 bases at J, with 13 bases between the two ends. Here the CDR3 DNA reads TGTGCCAGCAGTTACAGGCAGCCGATGGATCAGCCCCAGCATTTT. This encodes CASSYRQPMDQPQHF.

The CDR3 bases are TGTGCCAGCAGCGCTGGACAGATCTCTGGAAACACCATATATTTT. Amino acid sequence: CASSAGQISGNTIYF. V is TRBV7-8 and J is TRBJ1-3; D is possibly TRBD1 (6 bases). The ends were cut back, 5 bases at V and 0 bases at J, with 11 bases in the middle. The CDR3 is made up of 15 amino acids. Germline V lookup: CDR1 SGHVS, CDR2 FQNEAQ.

This clonotype has a handful of counts. The CDR3 here is CASSSGTRGLLYGYTF. CDR3 in DNA: TGTGCCAGCAGTTCGGGCACAAGGGGGCTACTATATGGCTACACCTTC. The chain carries TRBV6-5 and TRBJ1-2, with 7 positions matching TRBD1. CDR1 is MNHEY, CDR2 SVGAGI, per germline. This CDR3 is 16 amino acids long. V lost 4 bases and J lost 5; bases outside the gene matches: 13.

The sample holds many counts of this clonotype. This chain links TRBV28 with TRBJ1-2; 7 bases match TRBD1. Germline-derived CDR1 and CDR2 are MDHEN and SYDVKM. Trimming took 6 bases from V and 5 from J; bases not matched to a gene: 15. The length of the CDR3 is 16 residues. CDR3 protein: CASRDSTGPEAYGYTF. The CDR3 DNA is TGTGCCAGCAGGGACTCGACAGGGCCGGAGGCGTATGGCTACACCTTC.

The chain uses TRBV19 and TRBJ2-3, with unresolved D. The germline CDR1 and CDR2 sequences are LNHDA and SQIVND (reference sequence). CDR3 length equals 13 residues. Trimming stripped 3 bases from V and 2 bases from J, with 6 bases between. The chain's CDR3 is CASSMSDTDTQYF. The CDR3 DNA reads as TGTGCCAGTAGTATGAGCGACACAGATACGCAGTATTTT.

This clonotype came up a few times. CDR3 residues: CASSQPRQGADEQYF. The DNA for the CDR3 is TGTGCCAGCAGTCAGCCCCGACAGGGGGCCGACGAGCAGTACTTC. The chain links TRBV27 to TRBJ2-7; TRBD1 matches 10 bases. V dropped 5 bases and J dropped 5; count of bases not matched to a gene: 9. CDR3 length: 15 amino acids. Looked up from germline, CDR1 is MNHEY and CDR2 is SMNVEV (reference sequence).

This clonotype came up many times. The J gene is TRBJ2-7, the V gene TRBV4-1, with 7 bases lining up with TRBD1. The CDR3 has 15 amino acids. Germline V gene data show CDR1 as MGHRA and CDR2 as YSYEKL. V lost 0 bases and J lost 0; bases outside the gene matches: 2. This CDR3 reads CASSQEGQSSYEQYF. CDR3 DNA sequence: TGCGCCAGCAGCCAAGAGGGACAGAGCTCCTACGAGCAGTACTTC.

The V and J genes are TRBV28 and TRBJ2-7; D gene ambiguous. The CDR3 loop spans 13 amino acids. Germline CDR1 MDHEN, CDR2 SYDVKM. The V end lost 7 bases, the J end lost 0 bases, and 10 bases lay between the germline ends. This CDR3 is CASTDPSSYEQYF. The CDR3 nucleotides read TGTGCCAGCACAGACCCGAGCTCCTACGAGCAGTACTTC.

The sample holds many counts of this clonotype. V is TRBV12-3 or TRBV12-4 and J is TRBJ1-1; D possibly corresponds to TRBD1 (6 bases). This CDR3 region has 16 residues. Trimming stripped 7 bases from V and 3 bases from J, with 21 bases between. The CDR3 region is CASNPREVDRYTEAFF. In DNA, the CDR3 is TGTGCCAGCAACCCAAGAGAGGTGGACAGATACACTGAAGCTTTCTTT.